Presented here are 21 T cell receptor beta chains from one specimen sequenced in a study of OX40 agonist ivuxolimab in advanced cancers. Here immunoSEQ multiplex PCR was the method, and the copy in TCRdb shows in-frame clones only, minus some. This sample has around 72,000 clones, with approximately 80% found just once. Sequencing was performed on CD4+ or CD8+ T cells sorted from blood, taken in a trial of the OX40 agonist ivuxolimab. All receptors derive from an adult with an advanced solid tumor such as melanoma, head and neck, liver or kidney cancer.

This clone was seen more than once but under ten times. The V and J genes are TRBV6-5 and TRBJ2-6; D is undetermined. Germline CDR1 reads MNHEY; CDR2 reads SVGAGI. The CDR3 has 16 residues. Between the trimmed V and J ends, which lost 0 bases and 0 bases, there was a span of 6 bases. CDR3 DNA: TGTGCCAGCAGTTACTCGGCCGGCTCTGGGGCCAACGTCCTGACTTTC. As protein: CASSYSAGSGANVLTF.

Regarding this clone: The junction shows a germline mismatch at one end, possibly a read error. The CDR3 region has the DNA TGTGCCAGCAGTCTTTATGGGCCAGGGGGCAGGAACACTGAAACTTTCTTT. Its protein is CASSLYGPGGRNTETFF. The V and J genes are TRBV11-1 and TRBJ1-1; 8 nucleotides align to TRBD1. Germline V gives CDR1 SGHAT, CDR2 FQDESV (reference sequence). This CDR3 has 17 amino acids. The full variable domain, in which reference TRBV11-1 and TRBJ1-1 provide the parts outside the CDR3, is EAEVAQSPRYKITEKSQAVAFWCDPISGHATLYWYRQILGQGPELLVQFQDESVVDDSQLPKDRFSAERLKGVDSTLKIQPAELGDSAMYLCASSLYGPGGRNTETFFGQGTRLTVV.

This clone was seen a single time. The chain uses TRBV19 and TRBJ2-5, with 8 bases identical to TRBD1. Germline V gene sequence: CDR1 LNHDA, CDR2 SQIVND (reference sequence). V lost 3 bases to trimming and J lost 4 bases; unmatched junction nucleotides: 4. CDR3 length: 14 amino acids. The CDR3 DNA reads as TGTGCCAGTAGTATCTCAGGGGGCGGAGAGACCCAGTACTTC. This translates into CASSISGGGETQYF.

The V and J genes are TRBV5-8 and TRBJ2-3; D uncertain. V lost 7 bases and J 4 bases, leaving 7 bases between the germline ends. CDR3 length: 11 residues. Germline V gene data show CDR1 as SGHTS and CDR2 as YDEGEE. CDR3 sequence (DNA): TGTGCCAGCTCTTGGTCAGATACGCAGTATTTT. It is translated as CASSWSDTQYF.

The chain combines TRBV19 with TRBJ2-6, with D perhaps TRBD1 (6 bases). CDR3 length equals 19 residues. Germline CDR1 and CDR2: LNHDA and SQIVND (reference sequence). V lost 8 bases, J lost 0 bases, and 23 bases lay in between. The CDR3 loop reads CASPVRGWTASSGANVLTF. CDR3 nucleotides: TGTGCCAGTCCCGTGAGGGGGTGGACGGCTAGCTCTGGGGCCAACGTCCTGACTTTC.

The V gene is TRBV14, the J gene TRBJ2-7, with 16 bases that match TRBD2. Looked up from germline, CDR1 is SGHDN and CDR2 is FVKESK. With 4 bases clipped from V and 2 bases from J, the junction kept 2 bases outside the gene matches. The CDR3 consists of 16 residues. Written as DNA, the CDR3 is TGTGCCAGCAGCCCGGGGACTAGCGGGAGGGCCTACGAGCAGTACTTC. This translates into CASSPGTSGRAYEQYF.

Only a few counts were recorded for this clone. The chain links TRBV9 to TRBJ2-2; D may match TRBD1 or TRBD2 (6 bases each). The germline V and J ends were trimmed by 3 bases and 6 bases, with 12 bases remaining between them. This CDR3 has 14 residues. From germline, CDR1 is SGDLS and CDR2 YYNGEE. DNA for the CDR3: TGTGCCAGCAGCGCCGGGGGCTTGCCCGGGGAGCTGTTTTTT. Its translation: CASSAGGLPGELFF.

V is TRBV27 and J is TRBJ1-6; D not certain. Trimming took 1 base from V and 6 from J, leaving 1 base between them. The CDR3 is 12 amino acids. Germline assignment: CDR1 MNHEY and CDR2 SMNVEV (reference sequence). CDR3 sequence reads: CASSLFNSPLHF. Written as DNA, the CDR3 is TGTGCCAGCAGTTTATTTAATTCACCCCTCCACTTT.

This sequence joins TRBV5-4 and TRBJ2-5; 9 bases fit TRBD2. Germline trimming cut 3 bases from V and 4 bases from J; bases unmatched to any gene: 10. CDR3 length: 16 residues. The germline CDR1 and CDR2 sequences are SGHNT and YYREEE (reference sequence). CDR3 DNA sequence: TGTGCCAGCAGCTCTAGACTAGCGGCCACGGCAGAGACCCAGTACTTC. Amino acid sequence: CASSSRLAATAETQYF.

The chain has TRBV30 and TRBJ1-3; D is undetermined. The CDR3 contains 14 residues. V was shortened by 4 bases and J by 0 bases, with 10 bases between the two germline ends. Germline values: CDR1 GTSNPN, CDR2 SVGIG (reference sequence). CDR3 sequence reads: CAWNRQLSGNTIYF. The CDR3, as DNA: TGTGCCTGGAATCGGCAGCTCTCTGGAAACACCATATATTTT.

This rearrangement joins TRBV7-2 to TRBJ2-2; no clear D gene. The germline CDR1 and CDR2 sequences are SGHTA and FQGNSA. The length of the CDR3 is 12 residues. Between the trimmed V and J ends, which lost 2 bases and 8 bases, there was a span of 6 bases. CDR3 residues: CASSLSGGELFF. Here the CDR3 DNA reads TGTGCCAGCAGCTTATCCGGTGGGGAGCTGTTTTTT.

This clone was counted only a few times. V gene TRBV6-5 combines with J gene TRBJ1-2, with D hard to call. The CDR3 extends over 15 amino acids. Germline V lookup: CDR1 MNHEY, CDR2 SVGAGI. V shed 5 bases and J shed 2 bases, with 15 bases lying between them. The CDR3 DNA follows: TGTGCCAGCAGTCCCGACCCGACCCGAAACTATGGCTACACCTTC. It encodes CASSPDPTRNYGYTF.

This chain connects TRBV7-9 to TRBJ2-1; 11 nucleotides align to TRBD2. Trimming cost V 8 bases and J 9 bases; bases outside gene matches: 9. Germline V gives CDR1 SEHNR, CDR2 FQNEAQ (reference sequence). CDR3 length: 14 amino acids. CDR3 in amino acids: CASGGLAGSGEQFF. Here the CDR3 DNA reads TGTGCCAGCGGCGGACTAGCGGGCTCAGGTGAGCAGTTCTTC.

This chain links TRBV5-8 with TRBJ2-1; TRBD2 is a possible D gene (5 bases). The CDR3 spans 15 residues. CDR1 is SGHTS, CDR2 YDEGEE, per germline. The V gene lost 4 bases and the J gene lost 0 bases, with 11 bases spanning the gap. The CDR3 DNA is TGTGCCAGCAGCCCCGGGATGGGCTCCTACAATGAGCAGTTCTTC. Protein: CASSPGMGSYNEQFF.

This clone was observed once. The CDR3 coding sequence is TGCGCCAGCAGGGCGGGGAGCGGCTCCTACAATGAGCAGTTCTTC. This translates into CASRAGSGSYNEQFF. The chain uses TRBV10-2 and TRBJ2-1, with TRBD2 as a possible D gene (6 bases). The ends were cut back, 6 bases at V and 0 bases at J, with 12 bases in the middle. Germline V gives CDR1 WSHSY, CDR2 SAAADI. This CDR3 has 15 amino acids.

A few counts support this clone. V usage is TRBV18 and J usage is TRBJ2-6; D unresolved. This CDR3 has 16 amino acids. The germline V and J ends were trimmed by 6 bases and 0 bases, with 12 bases remaining between them. Germline CDR1 and CDR2: KGHSH and LQKENI. The CDR3 sequence: CASSFTHLSGANVLTF. As DNA, the CDR3 is TGTGCCAGCTCCTTCACGCACCTCTCTGGGGCCAACGTCCTGACTTTC. The whole variable domain, filled in from reference TRBV18 and TRBJ2-6, reads NAGVMQNPRHLVRRRGQEARLRCSPMKGHSHVYWYRQLPEEGLKFMVYLQKENIIDESGMPKERFSAEFPKEGPSILRIQQVVRGDSAAYFCASSFTHLSGANVLTFGAGSRLTVL.

V gene TRBV10-2 combines with J gene TRBJ2-5, with TRBD1 identical over 11 bases. Germline V gene lookup returns CDR1 WSHSY and CDR2 SAAADI. The CDR3 loop spans 13 amino acids. V dropped 8 bases and J dropped 4; count of bases not matched to a gene: 3. The CDR3 loop is CASSGQGGETQYF. Here the CDR3 DNA reads TGCGCCAGCTCGGGACAGGGGGGAGAGACCCAGTACTTC.

The genes are TRBV30 and TRBJ1-3; a weak D match, TRBD1 (5 bases). The germline V gene encodes CDR1 GTSNPN and CDR2 SVGIG (reference sequence). The CDR3 has 14 residues. CDR3 in DNA: TGTGCTGGGGGACGACGGGACTCTGGAAACACCATATATTTT. It translates to CAGGRRDSGNTIYF.

CDR3 sequence: CAWSGSLNTEAFF. The CDR3 DNA reads TGTGCCTGGAGCGGTTCATTGAACACTGAAGCTTTCTTT. The rearrangement links TRBV30 to TRBJ1-1, with D uncertain. V was cut by 3 bases and J by 0 bases, with 8 bases left in between. CDR3 length equals 13 residues. The V gene's germline CDR1 is GTSNPN and CDR2 SVGIG (reference sequence).

This rearrangement joins TRBV6-1 to TRBJ1-5, with a weak D call TRBD1 (5 bases). The CDR3 has 14 residues. Trimming left V 6 bases short and J 6 bases short, with 15 bases between. CDR1 is MNHNS and CDR2 is SASEGT in the germline V gene. DNA for the CDR3: TGTGCCAGCAGCATCGGGGCGTCGGGTCAGCCCCAGCATTTT. This sequence encodes CASSIGASGQPQHF.

CDR3 residues: CSVRTGSETQYF. In DNA form, the CDR3 reads TGCAGCGTTAGAACAGGGTCAGAGACCCAGTACTTC. V gene TRBV29-1 combines with J gene TRBJ2-5; tentative D call: TRBD1 (6 bases). Per the germline V gene, CDR1 is SQVTM and CDR2 is ANQGSEA. The CDR3 length is 12 residues. Trimming left V 5 bases short and J 4 bases short, with 11 bases between.